These 24 T cell receptor beta chains originate from one sample sequenced in a study of graft-versus-host responses after intestinal transplantation (dated by TCRdb to about 2021). The time point label for this specimen denotes: cells obtained before transplantation from donor or recipient. Library prep was done by the immunoSEQ multiplex PCR assay. TCRdb holds this immuneACCESS table with in-frame rearrangements only. Some clones are missing; in checked studies, unresolved V genes explain under half, and the rest has no known cause. This sample holds more than 80,000 clones; about 88% were observed only once. The ten largest make up roughly 0.3% of the sample. No antigens are known for them. The specimen was unstimulated CD4+ T cells sorted from spleen or lymph node cells, collected before transplant. The receptors here all came from a human donor who was the organ donor for an intestinal transplant.

The chain is built from TRBV10-3 and TRBJ1-2; D unclear. V was trimmed by 3 bases and J by 9 bases, leaving 20 bases between them. The V gene's germline CDR1 is ENHRY and CDR2 SYGVKD. There are 15 residues in the CDR3. CDR3 in DNA: TGTGCCATCAGTGAATCCACAGTCTCCCCTCGGAGCTACACCTTC. This codes for CAISESTVSPRSYTF.

The chain carries TRBV29-1 and TRBJ2-7, with TRBD1 identical over 7 bases. The germline V gene has CDR1 SQVTM and CDR2 ANQGSEA. The CDR3 runs 12 residues. The CDR3 protein is CSTRGPSYEQYF. CDR3 coding DNA: TGCAGTACAAGGGGGCCGTCCTACGAGCAGTACTTC.

This clone was observed a single time. V gene TRBV6-1 combines with J gene TRBJ2-1; 10 bases are a match to TRBD2. The length of the CDR3 is 15 residues. V trimming: 4 bases; J trimming: 9 bases; junction bases outside the gene matches: 9. Germline values: CDR1 MNHNS, CDR2 SASEGT. The CDR3 DNA follows: TGTGCCAGCAGTGCCCCTAGCGGGAGTACGGGTGAGCAGTTCTTC. Translating it yields CASSAPSGSTGEQFF.

This chain links TRBV5-1 with TRBJ2-3; possible D gene TRBD1, 6 bases. The germline gives CDR1 SGHRS, CDR2 YFSETQ. The CDR3 is 13 residues long. V was cut by 4 bases and J by 3 bases, with 9 bases left in between. This chain's CDR3 is CASSIDRTDTQYF. The CDR3 coding sequence is TGCGCCAGCAGCATCGACAGGACAGATACGCAGTATTTT.

The chain is built from TRBV5-1 and TRBJ2-5; TRBD2 matches at 8 bases. Per germline, CDR1 SGHRS and CDR2 YFSETQ. The CDR3 spans 15 residues. J gave up 1 base and V 1 base, and 3 bases lay outside the gene matches. CDR3: CASSLIAGSQETQYF. In nucleotides, the CDR3 is TGCGCCAGCAGCTTGATAGCGGGGAGCCAAGAGACCCAGTACTTC.

The chain carries TRBV2 and TRBJ2-7; 13 bases align to TRBD2. The CDR3 has 16 residues. Germline assignment: CDR1 SNHLY and CDR2 FYNNEI. V lost 4 bases to trimming and J lost 6 bases; unmatched junction nucleotides: 9. CDR3: CASSGPGLAGITEQYF. Written as DNA, the CDR3 is TGTGCCAGCAGTGGACCGGGACTAGCGGGAATAACCGAGCAGTACTTC. The variable domain in full, completed from reference TRBV2 and TRBJ2-7, reads EPEVTQTPSHQVTQMGQEVILRCVPISNHLYFYWYRQILGQKVEFLVSFYNNEISEKSEIFDDQFSVERPDGSNFTLKIRSTKLEDSAMYFCASSGPGLAGITEQYFGPGTRLTVT.

The rearrangement uses TRBV19 and TRBJ1-2, with D possibly TRBD1 on 5 matching bases. This CDR3 has 14 amino acids. V lost 3 bases and J 8 bases, leaving 16 bases between the germline ends. Germline CDR1 and CDR2: LNHDA and SQIVND (reference sequence). The CDR3 DNA sequence: TGTGCCAGTAGTATCAGGAGGGGTACTGGGGGCTACACCTTC. This gives the protein CASSIRRGTGGYTF. Filled out from reference TRBV19 and TRBJ1-2, the complete variable domain reads DGGITQSPKYLFRKEGQNVTLSCEQNLNHDAMYWYRQDPGQGLRLIYYSQIVNDFQKGDIAEGYSVSREKKESFPLTVTSAQKNPTAFYLCASSIRRGTGGYTFGSGTRLTVV.

V is TRBV4-1 and J is TRBJ1-1; D remains ambiguous. There are 16 residues in the CDR3. Germline loops: CDR1 MGHRA, CDR2 YSYEKL. V lost 5 bases and J lost 1, with 17 bases in between. Here the CDR3 DNA reads TGCGCCAGCAGCACACGGGAAGTACCGTCGAACACTGAAGCTTTCTTT. Its translation: CASSTREVPSNTEAFF.

V usage is TRBV6-5 and J usage is TRBJ2-7; 9 nucleotides line up with TRBD2. The ends lost 11 bases at V and 2 bases at J; junction bases unmatched: 13. From germline, CDR1 is MNHEY and CDR2 SVGAGI. There are 15 residues in the CDR3. The chain's CDR3 is CAVRRGGGVTYEQYF. The CDR3 DNA is TGTGCCGTCCGGAGGGGCGGGGGGGTGACCTACGAGCAGTACTTC.

The V and J genes are TRBV4-3 and TRBJ2-1, with a tentative D call TRBD1 (5 bases). The germline V gene has CDR1 LGHNA and CDR2 YSLEER. The CDR3 extends over 18 amino acids. V was trimmed by 1 base and J by 3 bases, leaving 19 bases between them. The CDR3 region is CASSQVPQGSVFYNEQFF. The CDR3 DNA is TGCGCCAGCAGCCAAGTTCCCCAGGGATCAGTCTTCTACAATGAGCAGTTCTTC.

The V and J genes are TRBV5-6 and TRBJ1-3, with TRBD1 matching over 8 bases. CDR1 SGHDT and CDR2 YYEEEE come from the germline V gene. The V gene end was trimmed by 4 bases and the J gene end by 0 bases; junction bases not matched to a gene: 9. This CDR3 contains 17 residues. DNA of the CDR3: TGTGCCAGCAGCGTACCGCGACAGGGGAGCTCTGGAAACACCATATATTTT. Translated: CASSVPRQGSSGNTIYF.

The chain combines TRBV2 with TRBJ2-3; the match to TRBD1 covers 9 bases. CDR1 SNHLY and CDR2 FYNNEI come from the germline V gene. This CDR3 is 14 amino acids long. The V and J ends lost 11 bases and 0 bases, in that order; junction bases with no gene match: 6. The CDR3 DNA follows: TGTGCCGGCGCTACAGGGGGCAGCACAGATACGCAGTATTTT. This gives the protein CAGATGGSTDTQYF.

This clone was observed once. This rearrangement joins TRBV5-1 to TRBJ2-2; 8 nucleotides line up with TRBD2. The germline V gene has CDR1 SGHRS and CDR2 YFSETQ. V was pared by 4 bases and J by 6 bases, with 11 bases of the junction left unmatched. This CDR3 is built from 16 residues. CDR3 residues: CASSRPSPRGAGELFF. The CDR3 DNA follows: TGCGCCAGCAGCCGCCCTAGCCCGCGGGGGGCCGGGGAGCTGTTTTTT. Filled out from reference TRBV5-1 and TRBJ2-2, the complete variable domain reads KAGVTQTPRYLIKTRGQQVTLSCSPISGHRSVSWYQQTPGQGLQFLFEYFSETQRNKGNFPGRFSGRQFSNSRSEMNVSTLELGDSALYLCASSRPSPRGAGELFFGEGSRLTVL.

This clone appeared a single time. The chain links TRBV7-8 to TRBJ2-3, with TRBD1 identical over 11 bases. The CDR3 totals 16 residues. With 4 bases clipped from V and 3 bases from J, the junction kept 6 bases outside the gene matches. The germline V gene encodes CDR1 SGHVS and CDR2 FQNEAQ. Written as DNA, the CDR3 is TGTGCCAGCAGCTCCCGCCGGGACAGGGGGACAGATACGCAGTATTTT. This sequence encodes CASSSRRDRGTDTQYF. Full variable domain (remainder filled in from reference TRBV7-8 and TRBJ2-3): GAGVSQSPRYKVAKRGQDVALRCDPISGHVSLFWYQQALGQGPEFLTYFQNEAQLDKSGLPSDRFFAERPEGSVSTLKIQRTQQEDSAVYLCASSSRRDRGTDTQYFGPGTRLTVL.

The chain recombines TRBV7-6 with TRBJ2-3; TRBD2 matches at 11 bases. J lost 4 bases, V lost 3 bases, and 9 bases had no gene match. CDR1 SGHVS and CDR2 FNYEAQ come from the germline V gene. The CDR3 has 17 residues. The CDR3 region is CASSFRGSGGAPDTQYF. Here the CDR3 DNA reads TGTGCCAGCAGCTTTCGAGGTAGCGGGGGGGCCCCAGATACGCAGTATTTT. The entire variable domain, with the rest obtained from reference TRBV7-6 and TRBJ2-3, is as follows: GAGVSQSPRYKVTKRGQDVALRCDPISGHVSLYWYRQALGQGPEFLTYFNYEAQQDKSGLPNDRFSAERPEGSISTLTIQRTEQRDSAMYRCASSFRGSGGAPDTQYFGPGTRLTVL.

This chain connects TRBV19 to TRBJ2-1, with a possible D match to TRBD2 (6 bases). CDR3 size: 17 residues. CDR1 LNHDA and CDR2 SQIVND come from the germline V gene (reference sequence). V dropped 1 base and J dropped 6 bases, with 19 bases sitting between them. CDR3 in amino acids: CASSIGEARRRGNEQFF. In DNA, the CDR3 is TGTGCCAGTAGTATAGGGGAGGCCCGTCGAAGGGGCAATGAGCAGTTCTTC.

The chain couples TRBV9 to TRBJ1-2, with 9 bases matching TRBD1. V lost 0 bases, J lost 6 bases, and 3 bases stayed unmatched. There are 14 residues in the CDR3. CDR1 and CDR2 from the germline V gene are SGDLS and YYNGEE. CDR3 nucleotides: TGTGCCAGCAGCGTAGACAGGGGGCGAGATGGCTACACCTTC. It codes for CASSVDRGRDGYTF.

J is TRBJ2-7 and V is TRBV9; D is ambiguous. V lost 0 bases to trimming and J lost 7 bases, with 11 bases between them. Germline V gives CDR1 SGDLS, CDR2 YYNGEE. This CDR3 spans 13 amino acids. CDR3 nucleotides: TGTGCCAGCAGCGTAGTGCCCACACAGGAGCAGTACTTC. This gives the protein CASSVVPTQEQYF. Based on the CDR3 plus reference TRBV9 and TRBJ2-7, the full variable domain is DSGVTQTPKHLITATGQRVTLRCSPRSGDLSVYWYQQSLDQGLQFLIQYYNGEERAKGNILERFSAQQFPDLHSELNLSSLELGDSALYFCASSVVPTQEQYFGPGTRLTVT.

The V call is TRBV15, the J call TRBJ2-7; no reliable D call. Germline CDR1 reads LNHNV; CDR2 reads YYDKDF (reference sequence). V was shortened by 1 base and J by 6 bases, with 7 bases between the two germline ends. This CDR3 contains 12 residues. CDR3 in DNA: TGTGCCACCAGCAGAGCTCTCGGCGAGCAGTACTTC. Its translation: CATSRALGEQYF. Drawing the rest from reference TRBV15 and TRBJ2-7, the complete variable domain is DAMVIQNPRYQVTQFGKPVTLSCSQTLNHNVMYWYQQKSSQAPKLLFHYYDKDFNNEADTPDNFQSRRPNTSFCFLDIRSPGLGDTAMYLCATSRALGEQYFGPGTRLTVT.

This chain joins TRBV5-4 and TRBJ2-5, with TRBD2 matching 12 bases. This CDR3 is 15 amino acids long. With 2 bases clipped from V and 5 bases from J, the junction kept 4 bases outside the gene matches. The germline V gene has CDR1 SGHNT and CDR2 YYREEE (reference sequence). CDR3 DNA: TGTGCCAGCAGCTTAAGGACTAGCGGGGAGGAGACCCAGTACTTC. It yields the protein CASSLRTSGEETQYF.

The chain employs TRBV7-2 and TRBJ2-5; 7 bases map to TRBD2. Trimming took 4 bases from V and 1 from J; bases not matched to a gene: 3. The CDR3 runs 14 residues. CDR1 and CDR2 (germline): SGHTA, FQGNSA. The CDR3 DNA sequence: TGTGCCAGCAGCTACGGACTAGGCCAAGAGACCCAGTACTTC. Translating it yields CASSYGLGQETQYF.

This sequence joins TRBV11-2 and TRBJ2-2; 8 bases are shared with TRBD2. Trimming removed 5 bases from V and 5 bases from J; junction bases left unmatched: 16. The CDR3 spans 18 residues. Looked up from germline, CDR1 is SGHAT and CDR2 is FQNNGV. CDR3 in DNA: TGTGCCAGCAGCATCCGCGGGTTAGCGGGAAGGTCTACCGGGGAGCTGTTTTTT. This sequence encodes CASSIRGLAGRSTGELFF.

The chain employs TRBV28 and TRBJ2-1, with a tentative D call TRBD2 (6 bases). The CDR3 extends over 12 amino acids. Trimming left V 3 bases short and J 14 bases short, with 14 bases between. CDR1 and CDR2 (germline): MDHEN, SYDVKM. In nucleotides, the CDR3 is TGTGCCAGCAGTTTCTTCCCAGGGAGGAAGTTCTTC. It encodes CASSFFPGRKFF.

The chain employs TRBV4-1 and TRBJ2-3, with TRBD2 matching 7 bases. Trimming at V came to 4 bases and at J to 0 bases, leaving 10 bases not matched to a gene. The germline CDR1 and CDR2 sequences are MGHRA and YSYEKL. The CDR3 covers 17 residues. CDR3 sequence: CASSRLAGVASTDTQYF. CDR3 nucleotide sequence: TGCGCCAGCAGCCGACTCGCGGGGGTGGCTAGCACAGATACGCAGTATTTT.